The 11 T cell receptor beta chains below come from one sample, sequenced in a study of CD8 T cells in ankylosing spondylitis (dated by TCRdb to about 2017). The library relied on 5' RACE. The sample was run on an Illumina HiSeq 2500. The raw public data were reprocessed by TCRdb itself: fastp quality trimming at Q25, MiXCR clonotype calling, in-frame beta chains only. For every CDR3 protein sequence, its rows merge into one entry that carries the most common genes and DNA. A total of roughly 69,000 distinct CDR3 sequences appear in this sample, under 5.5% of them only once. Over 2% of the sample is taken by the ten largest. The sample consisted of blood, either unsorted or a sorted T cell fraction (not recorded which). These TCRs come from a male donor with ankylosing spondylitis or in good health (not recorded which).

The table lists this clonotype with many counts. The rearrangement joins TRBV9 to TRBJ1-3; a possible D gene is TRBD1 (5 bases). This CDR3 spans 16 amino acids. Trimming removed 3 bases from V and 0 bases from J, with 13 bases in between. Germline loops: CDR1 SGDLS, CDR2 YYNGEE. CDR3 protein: CASSDSGAYSGNTIYF. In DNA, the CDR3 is TGTGCCAGCAGCGACAGCGGGGCCTACTCTGGAAACACCATATATTTT.

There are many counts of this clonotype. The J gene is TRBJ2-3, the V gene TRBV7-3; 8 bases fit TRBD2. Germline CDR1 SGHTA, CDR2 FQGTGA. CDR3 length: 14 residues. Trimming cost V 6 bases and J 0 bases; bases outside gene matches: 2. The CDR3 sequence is CASRRGASTDTQYF. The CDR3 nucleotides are TGTGCCAGCAGGCGGGGGGCAAGCACAGATACGCAGTATTTT.

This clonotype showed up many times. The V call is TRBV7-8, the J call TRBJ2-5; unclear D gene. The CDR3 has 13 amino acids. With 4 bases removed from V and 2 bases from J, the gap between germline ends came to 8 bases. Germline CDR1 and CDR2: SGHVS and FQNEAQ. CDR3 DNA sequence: TGTGCCAGCAGCTCCTGGATACAAGAGACCCAGTACTTC. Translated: CASSSWIQETQYF.

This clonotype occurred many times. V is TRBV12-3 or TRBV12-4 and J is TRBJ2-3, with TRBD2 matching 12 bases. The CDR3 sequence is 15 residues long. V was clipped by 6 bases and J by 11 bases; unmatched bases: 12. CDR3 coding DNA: TGTGCCAGCAGGGCTAGCGGGGGGGCCTTTTCTGTGCAGTATTTT. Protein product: CASRASGGAFSVQYF.

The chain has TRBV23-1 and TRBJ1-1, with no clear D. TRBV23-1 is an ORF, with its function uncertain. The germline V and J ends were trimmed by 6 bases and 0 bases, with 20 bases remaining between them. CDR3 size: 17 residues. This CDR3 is CASRRRHSPGLNTEAFF. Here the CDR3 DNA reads TGCGCCAGCAGACGCAGACATTCACCCGGGTTGAACACTGAAGCTTTCTTT.

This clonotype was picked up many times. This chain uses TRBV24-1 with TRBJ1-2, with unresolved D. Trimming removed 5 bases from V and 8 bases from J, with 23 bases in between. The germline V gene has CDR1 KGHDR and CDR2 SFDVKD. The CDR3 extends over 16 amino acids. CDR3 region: CATSGPSGTTAEGYTF. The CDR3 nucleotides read TGTGCCACCAGTGGCCCGAGCGGCACCACGGCGGAAGGCTACACCTTC.

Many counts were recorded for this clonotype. CDR3 coding DNA: TGCAGCGTTGTCGACAGGGGGCGGAACACTGAAGCTTTCTTT. Its translation is CSVVDRGRNTEAFF. The chain carries TRBV29-1 and TRBJ1-1; 10 bases match TRBD1. CDR1 and CDR2 (germline): SQVTM, ANQGSEA. The CDR3 covers 14 residues. Losses at the gene ends were 4 bases for V and 1 base for J; bases not matched to a gene: 3.

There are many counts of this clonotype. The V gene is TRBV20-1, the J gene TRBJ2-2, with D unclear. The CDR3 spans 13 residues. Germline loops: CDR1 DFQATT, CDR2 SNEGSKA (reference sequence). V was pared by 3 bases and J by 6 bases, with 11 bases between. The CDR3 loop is CSASRALAGELFF. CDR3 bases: TGCAGTGCTAGTAGAGCGTTGGCCGGGGAGCTGTTTTTT.

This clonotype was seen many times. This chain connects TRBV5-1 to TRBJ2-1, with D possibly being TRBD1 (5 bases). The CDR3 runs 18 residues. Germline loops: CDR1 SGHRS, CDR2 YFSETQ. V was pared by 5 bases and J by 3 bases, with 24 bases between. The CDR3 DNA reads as TGCGCCAGCAGGGACCTCCCCGTTTGGACACGAAACTACAATGAGCAGTTCTTC. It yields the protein CASRDLPVWTRNYNEQFF.

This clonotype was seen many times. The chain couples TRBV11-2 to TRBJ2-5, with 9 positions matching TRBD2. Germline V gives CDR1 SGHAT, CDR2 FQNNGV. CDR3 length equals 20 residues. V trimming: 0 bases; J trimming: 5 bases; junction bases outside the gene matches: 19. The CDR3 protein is CASSLDGLGRGGRSVETQYF. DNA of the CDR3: TGTGCCAGCAGCTTAGATGGTCTTGGGCGGGGGGGCCGGTCGGTCGAGACCCAGTACTTC.

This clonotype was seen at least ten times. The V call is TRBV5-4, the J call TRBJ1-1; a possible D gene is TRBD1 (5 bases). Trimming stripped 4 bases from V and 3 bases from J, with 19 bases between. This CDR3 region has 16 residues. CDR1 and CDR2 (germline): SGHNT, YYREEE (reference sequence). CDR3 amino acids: CASSPGRGRSDTEAFF. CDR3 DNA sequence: TGTGCCAGCAGCCCTGGGAGGGGTAGGAGTGACACTGAAGCTTTCTTT. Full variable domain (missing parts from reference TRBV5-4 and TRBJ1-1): ETGVTQSPTHLIKTRGQQVTLRCSSQSGHNTVSWYQQALGQGPQFIFQYYREEENGRGNFPPRFSGLQFPNYSSELNVNALELDDSALYLCASSPGRGRSDTEAFFGQGTRLTVV.